This is a list of T cell receptor beta chains from one sample in a study of CD8 T cells in ankylosing spondylitis. MiXCR, run by TCRdb on the 5' RACE reads, gives a single entry per CDR3 protein. The sample lists tens of thousands of distinct CDR3 sequences; around 6.4% were seen once. Sequencing input: synovial fluid, either unsorted or a sorted T cell fraction (not recorded which). These receptors all come from a male donor with ankylosing spondylitis. Each CDR3 is given with its conserved first and last residue. A D gene is named only where the DNA matches it firmly. Some rows mark clone size as missing; the rest say once, few, many or name a class of expanded clone.

d_gene,j_gene,abundance,v_gene,CDR3nt,CDR3aa
NA,TRBJ2-3,few,TRBV10-3,TGTGCCACCGCCCCGGACCCATCCGCAGATACGCAGTATTTT,CATAPDPSADTQYF
TRBD1,TRBJ2-7,many,TRBV28,TGTGCCAGCAACGGACAGGGAGCCGAGCAGTACTTC,CASNGQGAEQYF
NA,TRBJ2-1,few,TRBV6-2/TRBV6-3,TGTGCCAGCAGTAACCCGGGCCCTCGAGAGTTCTTC,CASSNPGPREFF
NA,TRBJ2-4,NA,TRBV27,TGTGCCAGCAGTTTGTCCCCCGGTGCGCACATTCAGTACTTC,CASSLSPGAHIQYF
TRBD2,TRBJ2-1,many,TRBV28,TGTGCCAGCAGTTCTGCTAGCGGGAGCATATATGAGCAGTTCTTC,CASSSASGSIYEQFF
TRBD1,TRBJ2-6,few,TRBV6-1,TGTGCCAGCAGAAAGGGGGCAGATGGGGCCAACGTCCTGACTTTC,CASRKGADGANVLTF
NA,TRBJ2-2,many,TRBV7-2,TGTGCCAGCAGCTTACGTGAGGGAGGAAGGAACACCGGGGAGCTGTTTTTT,CASSLREGGRNTGELFF
NA,TRBJ2-5,many,TRBV29-1,TGCAGCTCGAGACTAGATTCGCGAGAGACCCAGTACTTC,CSSRLDSRETQYF
TRBD1,TRBJ2-7,many,TRBV5-1,TGCGCCAGCAGCTTGGCACAGGGGGCTTCCTACGAGCAGTACTTC,CASSLAQGASYEQYF
NA,TRBJ2-6,few,TRBV18,TGTGCCAGCTCCGTCGCTGCGGGTGATGGGGCCAACGTCCTGACTTTC,CASSVAAGDGANVLTF
NA,TRBJ2-3,NA,TRBV5-6,TGTGCCAGCAGCTTGTTTGGTGATAGCGGCTTTTCAGATACGCAGTATTTT,CASSLFGDSGFSDTQYF
NA,TRBJ1-2,few,TRBV21-1,TGTGCCAGCAACGACGGACCACCGATTGGAGGCTACACCTTC,CASNDGPPIGGYTF
TRBD2,TRBJ2-7,many,TRBV11-3,TGTGCCAGCAGCCGCAGACTAGCGGAGACCTACGAGCAGTACTTC,CASSRRLAETYEQYF
NA,TRBJ2-2,NA,TRBV9,TGTGCCAGCAGCGACACCGGGACAACCTTCGGGGATACCGGGGAGCTGTTTTTT,CASSDTGTTFGDTGELFF
TRBD2,TRBJ2-2,NA,TRBV10-3,TGTGCCATCAGTGAGTCGATAGGCGGGAGGGGCCCCGGGGAGCTGTTTTTT,CAISESIGGRGPGELFF
TRBD2,TRBJ2-2,many,TRBV4-1,TGCGCCAGCAGCCAAGAGGCGACTAGCGGACGGGTTTACACCGGGGAGCTGTTTTTT,CASSQEATSGRVYTGELFF
TRBD1,TRBJ2-2,many,TRBV28,TGTGCCAGCAGTTTCAGGACAGGTTTTTTCACCGGGGAGCTGTTTTTT,CASSFRTGFFTGELFF
TRBD1,TRBJ2-1,many,TRBV6-2/TRBV6-3,TGTGCCAGCAGTTATTCCCCACCAGGGGGTGTCTACAATGAGCAGTTCTTC,CASSYSPPGGVYNEQFF
NA,TRBJ2-2,NA,TRBV11-2,TGTGCCAGCAGCTTGCAGGGAATGAACACCGGGGAGCTGTTTTTT,CASSLQGMNTGELFF
TRBD1,TRBJ2-7,many,TRBV27,TGTGCCAGCAGTACGCGGAGGACAGGGGGTTCATACGAGCAGTACTTC,CASSTRRTGGSYEQYF
NA,TRBJ2-7,few,TRBV18,TGTGCCAGCTCGCTCACCGGGACGGGTACCTACGAGCAGTACTTC,CASSLTGTGTYEQYF
TRBD1,TRBJ1-2,many,TRBV25-1,TGTGCCAGCAGCGCCACAGGGGGAGTAGGCTACACCTTC,CASSATGGVGYTF
NA,TRBJ2-5,many,TRBV20-1,TGCAGTGCTAGAGATCCCCGGGCAGGGGAAGAGACCCAGTACTTC,CSARDPRAGEETQYF
TRBD2,TRBJ2-1,many,TRBV19,TGTGCCAGTAGCACCGGGACTAGCGGGATCAATGAGCAGTTCTTC,CASSTGTSGINEQFF
NA,TRBJ2-1,medium-sized,TRBV7-2,TGTGCCAGCAGCTTAGCCTGGCAGCATGAGCAGTTCTTC,CASSLAWQHEQFF